The sequence of this TCR beta chain was determined in a study of T cell repertoires in cytomegalovirus infection. In the study overall: Recently identified HLA-C-restricted CMV epitopes were among the peptides used. Signatures in public TCR beta sequences pointed to both CMV infection and matching HLA type. Study results and limitations: HLA-C-restricted CMV-specific TCR beta clonotypes were dominant in the ex vivo response. CMV carriers having the relevant HLA were flagged by cumulative public TCR beta family frequency.

In its sample, this clonotype was seen many times. Its specificity is not known. Looked up from germline, CDR1 is SGHTA and CDR2 is FQGNSA. CDR3 length: 14 residues. V was cut by 0 bases and J by 4 bases, with 9 bases left in between. TCRdb re-analysed the reads in MiXCR, keeping a single row per CDR3 protein. Among approximately 300,000 distinct CDR3 sequences, 20% to 25% were seen once, and the ten largest hold about 14%. The chain employs TRBV7-2 and TRBJ1-2; TRBD1 might be the D (6 bases). This specimen was cultured PBMCs, taken from culture after CMV antigen stimulation. The sequence derives from a human donor in good health (CMV status not recorded). Some clones in this sample may be carry-over from other donors' samples. The CDR3 reads CASSLATGTYGYTF. The CDR3 DNA reads TGTGCCAGCAGCTTAGCCACAGGGACCTATGGCTACACCTTC.